Reported below is one T cell receptor (beta chain). Each donor was nominally healthy when sampled (though unrecorded immune exposures were likely). Trimming took 1 base from V and 8 from J; bases not matched to a gene: 3. The germline CDR1 and CDR2 sequences are SGHVS and FNYEAQ. The CDR3 consists of 14 residues. Amplification used 60 Vbeta primers and 13 Jbeta primers. The data were produced by immunoSEQ multiplex PCR, yet TCRdb's version contains in-frame clones alone and is incomplete. The sample carries about 130,000 clones, roughly 80% recorded once. This entry comes from a study of cytomegalovirus exposure and HLA in healthy donors.

The sequenced sample was PBMCs. The sequence derives from a man aged 25-45 years in good health and CMV-seropositive. The chain is built from TRBV7-6 and TRBJ1-4; 8 bases match TRBD1. The CDR3 sequence: CASSLGTGGEKLFF. CDR3 nucleotides: TGTGCCAGCAGCTTAGGAACAGGGGGAGAAAAACTGTTTTTT.